Listed here are 7 T cell receptor beta chains from one sample, sequenced in a study of blood T cells in healthy people across ages. Using a J-beta primer mix together with a sample-barcoded 5' primer, a second PCR was run for about 6 to 11 cycles. TCRdb itself ran the 5' RACE reads through MiXCR, one entry per CDR3 protein. Here the sample spans fewer than 750,000 distinct CDR3 sequences, 45% to 60% being singletons. The sequencing sample was made of blood. All receptors come from a woman aged 80 or over in good health.

A word on this clonotype: Just one base apart from a much larger clone, this may be a read error. CDR3 region: CASSRSSGDEQFF. Here the CDR3 DNA reads TGCGCCAGCAGCCGAAGTAGCGGGGATGAGCAGTTCTTC. This sequence joins TRBV4-1 and TRBJ2-1; 8 nucleotides match TRBD2. The CDR3 runs 13 residues. V dropped 4 bases and J dropped 8; count of bases not matched to a gene: 4. Germline loops: CDR1 MGHRA, CDR2 YSYEKL.

This clonotype is a singleton in its sample. This sequence joins TRBV20-1 and TRBJ2-5, with 8 positions matching TRBD2. The CDR3 contains 15 residues. Germline V gene lookup returns CDR1 DFQATT and CDR2 SNEGSKA (reference sequence). V trimming: 0 bases; J trimming: 5 bases; junction bases outside the gene matches: 8. CDR3 coding DNA: TGCAGTGCTAGAGATCGAGCGGGAGCGGGGGAGACCCAGTACTTC. Translating gives CSARDRAGAGETQYF.

The chain joins TRBV7-2 to TRBJ1-6; weak D call: TRBD1 (5 bases). V gave up 1 base and J gave up 8 bases, with 12 bases separating them. The V gene's germline CDR1 is SGHTA and CDR2 FQGNSA. The CDR3 is 15 residues long. This CDR3 reads CASSLVEGTDSPLHF. Written as DNA, the CDR3 is TGTGCCAGCAGCTTAGTTGAGGGGACGGATTCACCCCTCCACTTT.

Of note for this clonotype: A clone one base away is much larger, so this may be a read error. The chain combines TRBV2 with TRBJ2-1; D is ambiguous. The germline gives CDR1 SNHLY, CDR2 FYNNEI. This CDR3 is built from 15 residues. Trimming removed 11 bases from V and 9 bases from J, with 26 bases in between. CDR3 protein: CAGTRTPVALGEQFF. Written as DNA, the CDR3 is TGTGCCGGCACACGGACCCCGGTCGCGTTGGGTGAGCAGTTCTTC.

This clonotype was found many times. The gene calls are TRBV5-1 and TRBJ2-1; the D gene could be TRBD1 or TRBD2 (6 bases each). CDR3 length equals 14 residues. V lost 5 bases and J lost 4, with 13 bases in between. Germline V gene lookup returns CDR1 SGHRS and CDR2 YFSETQ. The CDR3 spells CASRRDTQYNEQFF. DNA of the CDR3: TGCGCCAGCAGGCGGGACACCCAATACAATGAGCAGTTCTTC.

J is TRBJ2-7 and V is TRBV5-1; 8 bases match TRBD2. In germline, CDR1 is SGHRS, CDR2 YFSETQ. The trim removed 4 bases at V and 1 base at J, leaving 4 bases unmatched. The CDR3 is 14 amino acids. The CDR3 spells CASSASGGSYEQYF. CDR3 sequence (DNA): TGCGCCAGCAGCGCCAGCGGGGGATCCTACGAGCAGTACTTC.

This chain uses TRBV27 with TRBJ2-1; TRBD1 matches 8 bases. V lost 7 bases, J lost 5 bases, and 10 bases stayed unmatched. This CDR3 has 15 residues. Germline lookup yields CDR1 MNHEY and CDR2 SMNVEV (reference sequence). The CDR3 bases are TGTGCCAGCACTCGGAGGGACAGGAGCGACAATGAGCAGTTCTTC. Residues: CASTRRDRSDNEQFF.